This TCR beta chain was captured in a study of PD-L1 blockade in urothelial cancer. Whole-study context: Blood was analyzed 3 weeks (second dose) and 6 weeks after treatment start. Findings of the study overall: Tumor-associated blood clones were expanded more by durable-benefit patients at 3 weeks.

This CDR3 region has 14 residues. With 1 base removed from V and 8 bases from J, the gap between germline ends came to 14 bases. The germline gives CDR1 SGHAT, CDR2 FQNNGV. Generated by immunoSEQ multiplex PCR, the TCRdb table keeps only in-frame clones and is missing some. The profile shows approximately 100,000 clones, around 90% of them singletons. The sample holds one count of this clone. The antigen is undetermined. Time point given: pretreatment peripheral blood. Pretreatment sampling and on-treatment sampling together yielded between 1 and 8 samples for each patient. The chain links TRBV11-2 to TRBJ1-2, with D hard to call. This TCR was recovered from a woman aged 80 or over with urothelial cancer. The material was PBMCs, obtained around atezolizumab (anti-PD-L1) treatment. CDR3 residues: CASSLGSVMGGYTF. The DNA for the CDR3 is TGTGCCAGCAGCTTAGGGTCAGTAATGGGCGGCTACACCTTC.